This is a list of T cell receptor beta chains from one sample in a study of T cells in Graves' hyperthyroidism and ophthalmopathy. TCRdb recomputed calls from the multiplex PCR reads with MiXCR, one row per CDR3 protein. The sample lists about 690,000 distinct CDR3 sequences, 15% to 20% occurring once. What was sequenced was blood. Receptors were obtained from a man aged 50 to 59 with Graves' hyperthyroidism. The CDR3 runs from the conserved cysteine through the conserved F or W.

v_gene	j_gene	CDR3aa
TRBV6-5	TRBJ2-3	CASSYSKHPTTGTQYF
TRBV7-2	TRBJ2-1	CASSLVMAGGLWNEQFF
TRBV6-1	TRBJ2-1	CASSSRGQRSYNEQFF
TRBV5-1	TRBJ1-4	CASSPDEVRPREKLFF
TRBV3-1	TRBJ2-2	CASSLAFANTGELFF
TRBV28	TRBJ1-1	CASSLDRAEAFF
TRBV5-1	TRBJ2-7	CASSDTSSNSYEQYF
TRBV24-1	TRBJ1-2	CATSAGTGTDNYGYTF
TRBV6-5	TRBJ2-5	CASSYRGIRFGSSAGGETQYF
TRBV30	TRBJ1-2	CAWSPRVDYGYTF
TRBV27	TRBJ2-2	CASSYKGERGGELFF
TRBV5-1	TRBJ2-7	CASSLIISGHVYEQYF
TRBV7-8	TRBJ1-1	CASSSDRGVIRRTEAFF